The present entry profiles one T cell receptor (beta chain) with its context. No antigen is known for it. This record belongs to a study of identical twins. Notes on the study in general: Monozygotic twin pairs showed more out-of-frame TCR alpha sharing than models estimated. A cross-sectional statistical analysis, not follow-up of the same donors, supported the conclusions.

The germline gives CDR1 LGHNA, CDR2 YNFKEQ. The length of the CDR3 is 15 residues. Trimming shortened V by 4 bases and J by 8 bases, and 17 bases separated the two germline ends. Template switching added a universal primer site; cDNA carried unique molecular identifiers. TCRdb ran MiXCR on the 5' RACE reads and lists one entry per CDR3 protein. The sample records 1.5 million or so distinct CDR3 sequences, less than 35% being singletons. The TCR originated in a newborn girl in good health. V usage is TRBV4-2 and J usage is TRBJ1-4, with D unresolved. The sample consisted of cord blood. CDR3 protein: CASSPPAGYQEKLFF. The CDR3 DNA follows: TGTGCCAGCAGCCCCCCCGCAGGCTACCAGGAAAAACTGTTTTTT.